This T cell receptor (beta chain) was recorded in a study of T-cell memory formation after mild COVID-19. From the 5' RACE reads, TCRdb called clonotypes with MiXCR, one entry per CDR3 protein. Of fewer than 50,000 distinct CDR3 sequences in the sample, 8% to 10% were seen once. J gave up 4 bases and V 9 bases, and 12 bases lay outside the gene matches. CDR3 size: 15 residues. The germline V gene encodes CDR1 SNHLY and CDR2 FYNNEI. The clonotype originates from an adult woman who had mild COVID-19 (a few samples of this study predate the infection). Cell type and time point are not known. The chain is built from TRBV2 and TRBJ2-1; TRBD2 matches 7 bases. What was sequenced was PBMCs or a T cell subset sorted from them (not recorded which). The CDR3, as DNA: TGTGCCAGAGAGAGCGGGATAAGGGATTACAATGAGCAGTTCTTC. Amino acid sequence: CARESGIRDYNEQFF.